The 29 T cell receptor beta chains listed next were all sequenced from one sample in a study of shared T cell receptors in the human thymus. Sequencing was performed with immunoSEQ multiplex PCR; in TCRdb, only in-frame clones are kept and a portion is missing. This sample has fewer than 700,000 clones, with 70% to 90% found just once. The sample was also linked to a second study, of human thymus T cells.

The sample consisted of thymocytes. These receptors came from a boy under three years old with a congenital heart defect.

The chain links TRBV4-1 to TRBJ2-5, with 12 bases fitting TRBD2. CDR1 is MGHRA, CDR2 YSYEKL, per germline. CDR3 length equals 18 residues. With 0 bases clipped from V and 3 bases from J, the junction kept 8 bases outside the gene matches. The CDR3 coding sequence is TGCGCCAGCAGCCAAGACCCGCTCCGGACTAGCGGGGAAGAGACCCAGTACTTC. Its translation is CASSQDPLRTSGEETQYF.

The chain recombines TRBV10-3 with TRBJ1-2; the match to TRBD1 covers 10 bases. CDR1 ENHRY and CDR2 SYGVKD come from the germline V gene. This CDR3 comprises 15 residues. V shed 2 bases and J 5 bases; nucleotides not matched to a gene: 5. This CDR3 reads CAISEGTGEVYGYTF. As DNA, the CDR3 is TGTGCCATCAGTGAGGGGACAGGGGAAGTGTATGGCTACACCTTC.

The CDR3, as DNA: TGTGCCAGCAGTTCGGGGACTAGCGGCTACAATGAGCAGTTCTTC. Protein: CASSSGTSGYNEQFF. The genes are TRBV28 and TRBJ2-1; TRBD2 agrees at 11 bases. CDR1 is MDHEN, CDR2 SYDVKM, per germline. CDR3 length: 15 residues. V was pared by 4 bases and J by 3 bases, with 2 bases of the junction left unmatched.

The rearrangement joins TRBV27 to TRBJ2-7; D uncertain. With 2 bases removed from V and 3 bases from J, the gap between germline ends came to 11 bases. Germline V gives CDR1 MNHEY, CDR2 SMNVEV (reference sequence). The CDR3 runs 14 residues. CDR3 loop: CASSLGPRDYEQYF. The CDR3 DNA reads TGTGCCAGCAGTTTAGGGCCCCGAGACTACGAGCAGTACTTC.

V gene TRBV11-2 combines with J gene TRBJ2-3, with D possibly TRBD2 on 6 matching bases. CDR1 SGHAT and CDR2 FQNNGV come from the germline V gene. V dropped 4 bases and J dropped 0 bases, with 11 bases sitting between them. The CDR3 covers 15 residues. The chain's CDR3 is CASSYNSGSTDTQYF. CDR3 nucleotides: TGTGCCAGCAGCTACAATAGCGGAAGCACAGATACGCAGTATTTT.

The chain links TRBV18 to TRBJ2-7; a weak D match, TRBD2 (5 bases). CDR1 KGHSH and CDR2 LQKENI come from the germline V gene. Between the trimmed V and J ends, which lost 3 bases and 3 bases, there was a span of 15 bases. The CDR3 runs 15 residues. The CDR3 DNA is TGTGCCAGCTCACCGGCTGGACTCCTAATCTACGAGCAGTACTTC. This codes for CASSPAGLLIYEQYF.

The V gene is TRBV7-2, the J gene TRBJ1-5; D not resolved. The CDR3 length is 12 residues. Trimming stripped 2 bases from V and 5 bases from J, with 4 bases between. The germline V gene encodes CDR1 SGHTA and CDR2 FQGNSA. The CDR3, as DNA: TGTGCCAGCAGCTTACGGGATCAGCCCCAGCATTTT. This sequence encodes CASSLRDQPQHF.

This clone was seen a single time. The chain uses TRBV4-3 and TRBJ1-4; D might be TRBD1 (6 bases). The CDR3 is made up of 22 amino acids. CDR1 is LGHNA, CDR2 YSLEER, per germline. Trimming stripped 0 bases from V and 5 bases from J, with 31 bases between. DNA for the CDR3: TGCGCCAGCAGCCAAGACGACCGCGGGGGGCTTCTGAGGAAAACGGCAAATGAAAAACTGTTTTTT. Protein product: CASSQDDRGGLLRKTANEKLFF.

This clone has only one observation. The chain combines TRBV15 with TRBJ2-7; TRBD2 might be the D (6 bases). The germline gives CDR1 LNHNV, CDR2 YYDKDF (reference sequence). The CDR3 runs 15 residues. Trimming pared 5 bases from V and 3 bases from J, leaving 17 bases between. DNA of the CDR3: TGTGCCACCAGCTCCCGGTGGAGGGCCCTCTACGAGCAGTACTTC. Protein product: CATSSRWRALYEQYF.

This chain joins TRBV27 and TRBJ2-3; the D gene is possibly TRBD1 (8 bases). Trimming pared 5 bases from V and 2 bases from J, leaving 26 bases between. Germline loops: CDR1 MNHEY, CDR2 SMNVEV (reference sequence). There are 19 residues in the CDR3. The CDR3 sequence is CASSPDRARDYTPTDTQYF. As DNA, the CDR3 is TGTGCCAGCAGTCCGGACAGGGCCCGGGACTATACGCCCACAGATACGCAGTATTTT.

The CDR3 region is CAWSALGAADTQYF. The CDR3 coding sequence is TGTGCCTGGAGTGCGCTTGGGGCAGCAGATACGCAGTATTTT. This chain joins TRBV30 and TRBJ2-3; D perhaps matches TRBD1 (5 bases). V shed 1 base and J shed 4 bases, with 12 bases lying between them. From germline, CDR1 is GTSNPN and CDR2 SVGIG (reference sequence). CDR3 length: 14 residues.

V is TRBV27 and J is TRBJ1-5; perhaps TRBD1 as D (6 bases). Germline V gene data show CDR1 as MNHEY and CDR2 as SMNVEV (reference sequence). The CDR3 totals 15 residues. The V gene lost 3 bases and the J gene lost 4 bases, with 13 bases spanning the gap. CDR3 residues: CASSFMPDRNQPQHF. For the CDR3, the DNA is TGTGCCAGCAGTTTCATGCCGGACAGAAATCAGCCCCAGCATTTT.

The chain joins TRBV5-6 to TRBJ1-2; maybe TRBD1 (6 bases). Trimming removed 2 bases from V and 6 bases from J, with 11 bases in between. The CDR3 is 13 residues long. Germline V gives CDR1 SGHDT, CDR2 YYEEEE. CDR3 loop: CASSLQGCDGYTF. CDR3 sequence (DNA): TGTGCCAGCAGCTTACAGGGATGCGATGGCTACACCTTC. Combining the CDR3 with reference TRBV5-6 and TRBJ1-2 gives the whole variable domain DAGVTQSPTHLIKTRGQQVTLRCSPKSGHDTVSWYQQALGQGPQFIFQYYEEEERQRGNFPDRFSGHQFPNYSSELNVNALLLGDSALYLCASSLQGCDGYTFGSGTRLTVV.

The CDR3 bases are TGTGCTAGTGGTTTAGTACAGGGAGCAACTGGAAACACCATATATTTT. Encoded protein: CASGLVQGATGNTIYF. This rearrangement joins TRBV12-5 to TRBJ1-3; D is perhaps TRBD1 (6 bases). This CDR3 comprises 16 residues. V lost 3 bases, J lost 2 bases, and 14 bases lay in between. Germline V gives CDR1 LGHNT, CDR2 FRNRAP.

V usage is TRBV27 and J usage is TRBJ1-1, with TRBD1 identical over 7 bases. The CDR3 extends over 11 amino acids. CDR1 MNHEY and CDR2 SMNVEV come from the germline V gene (reference sequence). V lost 8 bases to trimming and J lost 7 bases; unmatched junction nucleotides: 4. The CDR3 DNA follows: TGTGCCAGCTTTGGGACAGATGAAGCTTTCTTT. As protein: CASFGTDEAFF.

V is TRBV7-9 and J is TRBJ2-1, with D tentatively TRBD1 (6 bases). The CDR3 loop spans 15 amino acids. Germline V gene data show CDR1 as SEHNR and CDR2 as FQNEAQ (reference sequence). Trimming pared 6 bases from V and 0 bases from J, leaving 12 bases between. DNA of the CDR3: TGTGCCAGCAGGTCAGGGGCTAGCTCCTACAATGAGCAGTTCTTC. Its translation: CASRSGASSYNEQFF.

V usage is TRBV28 and J usage is TRBJ2-3; possible D gene TRBD1, 6 bases. Germline V CDR1 and CDR2: MDHEN, SYDVKM. The CDR3 contains 15 residues. V lost 7 bases to trimming and J lost 0 bases, with 14 bases between them. The CDR3 region has the DNA TGTGCCAGCAAGGGGGATACTAGTAGCACAGATACGCAGTATTTT. Its translation: CASKGDTSSTDTQYF.

J is TRBJ1-4 and V is TRBV14, with 10 bases lining up with TRBD1. The junction had 4 bases not matched to a gene; V was cut back by 4 bases and J by 8 bases. There are 14 residues in the CDR3. Germline V gene data show CDR1 as SGHDN and CDR2 as FVKESK. CDR3 nucleotide sequence: TGTGCCAGCAGCCCGGGGACAGGGGAGGAAAAACTGTTTTTT. Its protein is CASSPGTGEEKLFF.

The rearrangement joins TRBV28 to TRBJ2-7; TRBD1 is a possible D gene (6 bases). Trimming removed 3 bases at V and 0 bases at J, with 12 bases between. The germline V gene encodes CDR1 MDHEN and CDR2 SYDVKM. CDR3 length: 15 amino acids. CDR3 sequence reads: CASSFRDTSSYEQYF. The CDR3, as DNA: TGTGCCAGCAGTTTTCGGGACACGAGCTCCTACGAGCAGTACTTC. Full variable domain (outside the CDR3, taken from reference TRBV28 and TRBJ2-7): DVKVTQSSRYLVKRTGEKVFLECVQDMDHENMFWYRQDPGLGLRLIYFSYDVKMKEKGDIPEGYSVSREKKERFSLILESASTNQTSMYLCASSFRDTSSYEQYFGPGTRLTVT.

The chain is built from TRBV10-1 and TRBJ1-2, with TRBD1 matching 7 bases. Trimming removed 3 bases from V and 5 bases from J; junction bases left unmatched: 3. The CDR3 spans 13 residues. Germline V lookup: CDR1 WNHNN, CDR2 SYGVQD (reference sequence). CDR3 loop: CASSEGTAYGYTF. DNA for the CDR3: TGCGCCAGCAGTGAAGGGACAGCTTATGGCTACACCTTC.

A single count supports this clone. The gene calls are TRBV5-8 and TRBJ1-1; 9 nucleotides align to TRBD1. This CDR3 has 16 amino acids. CDR1 and CDR2 from the germline V gene are SGHTS and YDEGEE. The ends lost 5 bases at V and 1 base at J; junction bases unmatched: 9. CDR3 protein: CASSPRSGQGNTEAFF. The CDR3 coding sequence is TGTGCCAGCAGTCCCCGCTCGGGACAGGGGAACACTGAAGCTTTCTTT.

The V gene is TRBV7-2, the J gene TRBJ2-3, with 10 bases lining up with TRBD2. J lost 4 bases, V lost 2 bases, and 6 bases had no gene match. Germline CDR1 and CDR2: SGHTA and FQGNSA. This CDR3 is built from 16 residues. The CDR3 DNA is TGTGCCAGCAGCTTAACCAGCGGGAGGGCCGCAGATACGCAGTATTTT. Amino acid sequence: CASSLTSGRAADTQYF.

This rearrangement joins TRBV7-9 to TRBJ2-6; the D gene is possibly TRBD1 (5 bases). The germline V gene encodes CDR1 SEHNR and CDR2 FQNEAQ (reference sequence). The CDR3 consists of 15 residues. V was pared by 6 bases and J by 0 bases, with 9 bases between. For the CDR3, the DNA is TGTGCCAGCAGGGGGCCCCTCTCTGGGGCCAACGTCCTGACTTTC. Translated, it gives CASRGPLSGANVLTF.

The gene calls are TRBV29-1 and TRBJ1-2, with 10 nucleotides matching TRBD1. This CDR3 region has 13 residues. Germline values: CDR1 SQVTM, CDR2 ANQGSEA. Trimming cost V 3 bases and J 4 bases; bases outside gene matches: 2. CDR3 amino acids: CSVEGQGSYGYTF. DNA of the CDR3: TGCAGCGTTGAGGGACAGGGGAGCTATGGCTACACCTTC.

The rearrangement uses TRBV4-1 and TRBJ2-7, with 7 bases matching TRBD2. V dropped 5 bases and J dropped 2; count of bases not matched to a gene: 15. CDR3 length equals 17 residues. The germline CDR1 and CDR2 sequences are MGHRA and YSYEKL. CDR3 nucleotide sequence: TGCGCCAGCAGCTACTCGGTGAGGACTAGTCCCACCTACGAGCAGTACTTC. This encodes CASSYSVRTSPTYEQYF.

The rearrangement links TRBV25-1 to TRBJ2-7, with 7 bases that match TRBD1. The CDR3 length is 14 residues. V dropped 9 bases and J dropped 4; count of bases not matched to a gene: 12. Germline lookup yields CDR1 MGHDK and CDR2 SYGVNS. In DNA, the CDR3 is TGTGCCAGTAGGACAGGCGTTCCAGATTACGAGCAGTACTTC. This translates into CASRTGVPDYEQYF.

The chain links TRBV5-1 to TRBJ1-2, with D perhaps matching TRBD1 (6 bases). The CDR3 spans 11 residues. Germline V CDR1 and CDR2: SGHRS, YFSETQ. The germline V and J ends were trimmed by 4 bases and 8 bases, with 9 bases remaining between them. The CDR3 nucleotides read TGCGCCAGCAGCCAGGGGTCCGGCTACACCTTC. Protein product: CASSQGSGYTF.

This rearrangement joins TRBV5-4 to TRBJ1-2; 8 nucleotides line up with TRBD1. With V trimmed by 5 bases and J by 4 bases, 19 bases remained unmatched. From germline, CDR1 is SGHNT and CDR2 YYREEE (reference sequence). This CDR3 comprises 18 residues. The CDR3 protein is CASRLLDRGRVGRYGYTF. In DNA form, the CDR3 reads TGTGCCAGCAGGCTACTCGACAGGGGAAGAGTAGGTCGCTATGGCTACACCTTC.

CDR3: CASPPAGGYF. Written as DNA, the CDR3 is TGTGCCAGCCCCCCGGCGGGCGGGTATTTT. The chain recombines TRBV5-8 with TRBJ2-3, with D possibly being TRBD2 (5 bases). Between the trimmed V and J ends, which lost 7 bases and 14 bases, there was a span of 14 bases. Germline CDR1 is SGHTS and CDR2 is YDEGEE. The CDR3 sequence is 10 residues long.